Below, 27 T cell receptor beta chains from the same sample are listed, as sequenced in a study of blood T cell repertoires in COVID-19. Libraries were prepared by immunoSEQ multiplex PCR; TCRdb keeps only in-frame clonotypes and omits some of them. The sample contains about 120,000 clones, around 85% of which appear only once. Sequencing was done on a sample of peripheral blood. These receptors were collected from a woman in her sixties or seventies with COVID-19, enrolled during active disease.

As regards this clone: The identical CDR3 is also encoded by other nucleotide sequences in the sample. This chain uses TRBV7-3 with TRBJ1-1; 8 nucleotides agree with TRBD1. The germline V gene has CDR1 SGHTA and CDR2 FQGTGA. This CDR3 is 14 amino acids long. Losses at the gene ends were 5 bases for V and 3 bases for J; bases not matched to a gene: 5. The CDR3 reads CASSPTGGDTEAFF. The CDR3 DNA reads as TGTGCCAGCAGCCCCACAGGGGGGGACACTGAAGCTTTCTTT.

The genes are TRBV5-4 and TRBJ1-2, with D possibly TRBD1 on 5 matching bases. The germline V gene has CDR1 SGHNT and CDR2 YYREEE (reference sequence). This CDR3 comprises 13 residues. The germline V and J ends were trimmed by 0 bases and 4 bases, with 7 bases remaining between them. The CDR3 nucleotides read TGTGCCAGCAGCTTGGCCGGGGGCTATGGCTACACCTTC. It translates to CASSLAGGYGYTF.

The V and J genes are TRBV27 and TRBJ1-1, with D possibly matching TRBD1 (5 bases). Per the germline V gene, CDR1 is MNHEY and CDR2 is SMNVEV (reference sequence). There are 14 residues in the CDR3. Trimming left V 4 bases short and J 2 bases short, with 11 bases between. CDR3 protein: CASSSGGFNTEAFF. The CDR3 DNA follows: TGTGCCAGCAGTTCGGGGGGTTTCAACACTGAAGCTTTCTTT.

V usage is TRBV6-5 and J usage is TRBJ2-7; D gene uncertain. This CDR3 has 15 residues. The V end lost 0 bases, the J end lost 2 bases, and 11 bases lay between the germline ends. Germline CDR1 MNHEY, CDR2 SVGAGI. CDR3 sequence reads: CASSYSSADAYEQYF. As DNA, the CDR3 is TGTGCCAGCAGTTACTCGAGCGCGGATGCCTACGAGCAGTACTTC.

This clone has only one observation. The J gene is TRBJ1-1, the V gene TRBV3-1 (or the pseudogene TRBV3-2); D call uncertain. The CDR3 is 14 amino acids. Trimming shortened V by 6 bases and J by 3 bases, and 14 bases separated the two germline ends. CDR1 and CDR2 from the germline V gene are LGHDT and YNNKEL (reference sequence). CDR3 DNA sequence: TGTGCCAGCAGGCAAAATCTGGGAGACACTGAAGCTTTCTTT. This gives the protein CASRQNLGDTEAFF.

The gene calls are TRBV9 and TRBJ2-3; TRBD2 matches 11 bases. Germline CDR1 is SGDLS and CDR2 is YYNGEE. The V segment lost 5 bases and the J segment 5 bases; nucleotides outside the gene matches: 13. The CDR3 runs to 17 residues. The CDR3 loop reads CASSDQILAGDRDTQYF. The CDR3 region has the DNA TGTGCCAGCAGTGATCAAATACTAGCGGGGGACCGAGATACGCAGTATTTT.

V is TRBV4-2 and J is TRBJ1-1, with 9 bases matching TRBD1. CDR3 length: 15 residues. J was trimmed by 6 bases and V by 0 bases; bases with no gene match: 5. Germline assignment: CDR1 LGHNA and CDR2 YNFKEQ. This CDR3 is CASSQETGTGSEAFF. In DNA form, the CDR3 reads TGTGCCAGCAGCCAAGAAACCGGGACAGGGTCTGAAGCTTTCTTT.

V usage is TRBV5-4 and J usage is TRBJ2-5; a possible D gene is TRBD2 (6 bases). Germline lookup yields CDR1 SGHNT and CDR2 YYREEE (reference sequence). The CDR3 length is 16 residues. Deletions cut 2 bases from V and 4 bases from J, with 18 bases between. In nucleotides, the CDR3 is TGTGCCAGCAGCTTCAGACTAGTCGGACGGGGAGAGACCCAGTACTTC. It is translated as CASSFRLVGRGETQYF.

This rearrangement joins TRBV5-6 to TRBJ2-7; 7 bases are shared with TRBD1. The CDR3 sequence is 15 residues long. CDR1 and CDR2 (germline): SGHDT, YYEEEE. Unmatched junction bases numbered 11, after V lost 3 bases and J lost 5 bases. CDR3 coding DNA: TGTGCCAGCAGCTCTACTGACAGGGTCTTCCACGAGCAGTACTTC. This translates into CASSSTDRVFHEQYF. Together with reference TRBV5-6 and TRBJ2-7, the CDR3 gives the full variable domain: DAGVTQSPTHLIKTRGQQVTLRCSPKSGHDTVSWYQQALGQGPQFIFQYYEEEERQRGNFPDRFSGHQFPNYSSELNVNALLLGDSALYLCASSSTDRVFHEQYFGPGTRLTVT.

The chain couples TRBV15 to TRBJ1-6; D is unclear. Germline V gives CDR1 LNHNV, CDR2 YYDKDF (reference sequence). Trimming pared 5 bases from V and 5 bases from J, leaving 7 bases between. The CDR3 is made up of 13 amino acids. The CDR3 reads CATSSGNNSPLHF. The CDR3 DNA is TGTGCCACCAGCTCGGGGAATAATTCACCCCTCCACTTT.

The CDR3 region has the DNA TGTGCCAGCAGCTTAGAGGCCGACAATAGCAATCAGCCCCAGCATTTT. Protein product: CASSLEADNSNQPQHF. J is TRBJ1-5 and V is TRBV7-6; D call uncertain. Trimming took off 1 base at V and 0 bases at J, with 10 bases between the two ends. The CDR3 totals 16 residues. Germline loops: CDR1 SGHVS, CDR2 FNYEAQ. Drawing the rest from reference TRBV7-6 and TRBJ1-5, the complete variable domain is GAGVSQSPRYKVTKRGQDVALRCDPISGHVSLYWYRQALGQGPEFLTYFNYEAQQDKSGLPNDRFSAERPEGSISTLTIQRTEQRDSAMYRCASSLEADNSNQPQHFGDGTRLSIL.

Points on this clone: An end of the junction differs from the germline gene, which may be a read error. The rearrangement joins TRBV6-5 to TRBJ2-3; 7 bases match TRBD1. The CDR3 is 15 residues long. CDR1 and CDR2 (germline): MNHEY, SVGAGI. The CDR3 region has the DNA TGTGCCAGCAGTAACTCGGGACAGCCATCAGATACGCAGTATTTT. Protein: CASSNSGQPSDTQYF.

The CDR3 here is CASSYTPQGANSPLHF. The CDR3 bases are TGTGCCAGCAGTTACACCCCACAGGGGGCGAATTCACCCCTCCACTTT. This rearrangement joins TRBV6-5 to TRBJ1-6; 9 bases are shared with TRBD1. CDR1 is MNHEY and CDR2 is SVGAGI in the germline V gene. Trimming at V came to 2 bases and at J to 7 bases, leaving 6 bases not matched to a gene. There are 16 residues in the CDR3.

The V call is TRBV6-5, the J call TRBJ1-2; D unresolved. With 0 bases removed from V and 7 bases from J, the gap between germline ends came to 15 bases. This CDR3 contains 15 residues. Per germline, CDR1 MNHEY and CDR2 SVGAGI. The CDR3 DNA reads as TGTGCCAGCAGTTACTCACGAGGCGGGCACGGTGGCTACACCTTC. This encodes CASSYSRGGHGGYTF.

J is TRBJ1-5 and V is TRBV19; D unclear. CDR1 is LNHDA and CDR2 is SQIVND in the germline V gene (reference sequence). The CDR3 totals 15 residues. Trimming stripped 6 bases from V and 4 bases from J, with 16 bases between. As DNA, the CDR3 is TGTGCCAGTAGGAGGTCCGCGGGCGATAATCAGCCCCAGCATTTT. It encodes CASRRSAGDNQPQHF.

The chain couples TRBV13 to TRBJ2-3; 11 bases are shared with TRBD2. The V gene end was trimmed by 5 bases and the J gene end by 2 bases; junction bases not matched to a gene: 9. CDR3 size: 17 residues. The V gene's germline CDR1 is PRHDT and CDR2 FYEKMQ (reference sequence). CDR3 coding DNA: TGTGCCAGCAGCCTAGAAGAGACTAGCGGGGCCACAGATACGCAGTATTTT. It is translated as CASSLEETSGATDTQYF.

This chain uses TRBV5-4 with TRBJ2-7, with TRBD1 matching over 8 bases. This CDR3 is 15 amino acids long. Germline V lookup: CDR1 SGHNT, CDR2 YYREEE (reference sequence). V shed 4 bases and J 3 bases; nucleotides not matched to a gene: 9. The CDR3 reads CASSQARTGNYEQYF. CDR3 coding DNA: TGTGCCAGCAGCCAAGCACGGACAGGGAACTACGAGCAGTACTTC.

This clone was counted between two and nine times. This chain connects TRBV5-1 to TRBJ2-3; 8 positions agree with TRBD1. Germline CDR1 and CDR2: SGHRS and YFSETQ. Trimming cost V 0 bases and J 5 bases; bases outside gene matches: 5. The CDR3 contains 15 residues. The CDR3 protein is CASSLVVTGEDTQYF. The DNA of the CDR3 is TGCGCCAGCAGCTTGGTTGTGACAGGGGAAGATACGCAGTATTTT.

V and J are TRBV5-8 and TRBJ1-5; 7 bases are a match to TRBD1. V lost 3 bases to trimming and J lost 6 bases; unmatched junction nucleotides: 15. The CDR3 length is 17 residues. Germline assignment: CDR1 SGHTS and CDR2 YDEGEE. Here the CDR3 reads CASSWPPWDSASQPQHF. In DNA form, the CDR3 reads TGTGCCAGCAGCTGGCCACCCTGGGACAGCGCTTCTCAGCCCCAGCATTTT.

This CDR3 is CASSKDRQGKNTEAFF. CDR3 nucleotides: TGTGCCAGCAGCAAAGATAGGCAGGGCAAGAACACTGAAGCTTTCTTT. J is TRBJ1-1 and V is TRBV21-1; TRBD1, the table's D call, lacks a check against the DNA. TRBV21-1 is designated a pseudogene. This CDR3 is built from 16 residues.

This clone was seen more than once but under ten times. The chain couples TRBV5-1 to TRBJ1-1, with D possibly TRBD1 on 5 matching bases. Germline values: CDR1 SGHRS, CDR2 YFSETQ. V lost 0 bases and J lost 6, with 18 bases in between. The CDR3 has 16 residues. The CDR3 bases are TGCGCCAGCAGCTTGGGCTTTACGCGGGGGGTCGCTGAAGCTTTCTTT. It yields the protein CASSLGFTRGVAEAFF.

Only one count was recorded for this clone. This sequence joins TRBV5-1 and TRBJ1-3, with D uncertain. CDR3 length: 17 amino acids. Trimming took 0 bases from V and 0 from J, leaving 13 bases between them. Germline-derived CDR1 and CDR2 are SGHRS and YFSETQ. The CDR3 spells CASSLEGRESSGNTIYF. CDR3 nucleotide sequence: TGCGCCAGCAGCTTGGAAGGGCGGGAGAGCTCTGGAAACACCATATATTTT. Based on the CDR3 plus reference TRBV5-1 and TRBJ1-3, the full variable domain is KAGVTQTPRYLIKTRGQQVTLSCSPISGHRSVSWYQQTPGQGLQFLFEYFSETQRNKGNFPGRFSGRQFSNSRSEMNVSTLELGDSALYLCASSLEGRESSGNTIYFGEGSWLTVV.

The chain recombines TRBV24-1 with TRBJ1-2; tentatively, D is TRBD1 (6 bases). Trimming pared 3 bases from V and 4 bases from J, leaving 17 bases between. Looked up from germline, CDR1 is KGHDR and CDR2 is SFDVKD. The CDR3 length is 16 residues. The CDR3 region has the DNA TGTGCCACCAGTGATACTGACGACAGGTCCCTCTATGGCTACACCTTC. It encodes CATSDTDDRSLYGYTF.

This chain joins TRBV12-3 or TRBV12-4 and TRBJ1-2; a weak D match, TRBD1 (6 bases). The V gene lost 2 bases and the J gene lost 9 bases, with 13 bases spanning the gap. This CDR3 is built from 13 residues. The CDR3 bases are TGTGCCAGCAGTTTACGGCTCCAGGGGCGCTACACCTTC. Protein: CASSLRLQGRYTF.

The CDR3 region has the DNA TGTGCCAGCAGCTTCTCGCCCGCGGCGGAGACCGGGGAGCTGTTTTTT. Its protein is CASSFSPAAETGELFF. The chain has TRBV7-9 and TRBJ2-2; no reliable D call. This CDR3 is 16 amino acids long. The V end lost 3 bases, the J end lost 5 bases, and 16 bases lay between the germline ends. In germline, CDR1 is SEHNR, CDR2 FQNEAQ (reference sequence).

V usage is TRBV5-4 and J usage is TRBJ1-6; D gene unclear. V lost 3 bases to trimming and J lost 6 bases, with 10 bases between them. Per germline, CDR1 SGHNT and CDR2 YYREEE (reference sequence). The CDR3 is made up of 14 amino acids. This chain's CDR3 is CASSSGRSNSPLHF. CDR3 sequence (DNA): TGTGCCAGCAGCTCCGGTCGGAGTAATTCACCCCTCCACTTT.

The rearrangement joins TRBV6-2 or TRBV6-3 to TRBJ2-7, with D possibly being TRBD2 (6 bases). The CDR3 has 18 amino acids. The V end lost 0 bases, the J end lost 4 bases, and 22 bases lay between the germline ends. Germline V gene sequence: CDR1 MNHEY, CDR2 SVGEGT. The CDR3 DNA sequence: TGTGCCAGCAGTTACTCGTCCGCCGGCGGGGCCCTTCGGTACGAGCAGTACTTC. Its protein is CASSYSSAGGALRYEQYF.